These T cell receptor beta chains were read from a single sample in a study of CD8 T cells in ankylosing spondylitis. TCRdb redid the calling of the 5' RACE reads with MiXCR, one entry per CDR3 protein. The table lists 700,000 to 850,000 distinct CDR3 sequences, around 11% of them singletons. Sequencing was carried out using blood, either unsorted or a sorted T cell fraction (not recorded which). These receptors were collected from a male donor with ankylosing spondylitis. CDR3s include the opening cysteine and the closing phenylalanine or tryptophan. D genes are given only for firm matches. Clone size, where shown, is once, few, many, or a class for clones that have expanded.

j_call,v_call,d_call,clone_size,cdr3_nt,cdr3_aa
TRBJ1-4,TRBV7-9,NA,many,TGTGCCAGCAGCTTAAGGCAGACTAATGAAAAACTGTTTTTT,CASSLRQTNEKLFF
TRBJ2-2,TRBV12-3/TRBV12-4,NA,few,TGTGCCAGCAGTTTACGGGGGAGGCACGGGGAGCTGTTTTTT,CASSLRGRHGELFF
TRBJ1-3,TRBV21-1,NA,few,TGTGCCAGCAGCAAGGGCCCCGGGACAAGCTCTGGAAACACCATATATTTT,CASSKGPGTSSGNTIYF
TRBJ1-4,TRBV4-3,NA,NA,TGCGCCAGCAGCCAAAGGGAGGGGAAACTGTTTTTT,CASSQREGKLFF
TRBJ2-1,TRBV4-3,TRBD1,few,TGCGCCAGCAGCCCTCTGACAGGGGCCCTCTACAATGAGCAGTTCTTC,CASSPLTGALYNEQFF
TRBJ1-2,TRBV12-3/TRBV12-4,TRBD1,NA,TGTGCCAGCAGTACCACAGGGGGAAGAGGTGGCTACACCTTC,CASSTTGGRGGYTF
TRBJ1-4,TRBV4-3,TRBD1,few,TGCGCCAGCAGCCAACTTGACAGGGGAACTAATGAAAAACTGTTTTTT,CASSQLDRGTNEKLFF
TRBJ2-1,TRBV6-2/TRBV6-3,NA,few,TGTGCCAGCTGTACCCCGGGACACCTCTCCTACAATGAGCAGTTCTTC,CASCTPGHLSYNEQFF
TRBJ2-1,TRBV10-3,NA,NA,TGTGCCATCAGCGACCCTAGGGGGGGCCGGTTGAATGAGCAGTTCTTC,CAISDPRGGRLNEQFF
TRBJ1-2,TRBV5-6,NA,many,TGTGCCAGCAGCTTGTTATTGCGGGCCAACTATGGCTACACCTTC,CASSLLLRANYGYTF
TRBJ1-2,TRBV20-1,NA,few,TGCAGTGCCCTCCGGACCTACTATGGCTACACCTTC,CSALRTYYGYTF
TRBJ2-1,TRBV5-1,TRBD2,NA,TGCGCCAGCAGCGGGGGGGGACTAGCGGCATCCTACAATGAGCAGTTCTTC,CASSGGGLAASYNEQFF
TRBJ1-1,TRBV29-1,NA,many,TGCAGCGTTTCCAACGGACGGAACACTGAAGCTTTCTTT,CSVSNGRNTEAFF
TRBJ2-2,TRBV7-2,TRBD1,few,TGTGCCAGCAGCCTCCTGACAGGGGACACCGGGGAGCTGTTTTTT,CASSLLTGDTGELFF
TRBJ2-5,TRBV28,TRBD1,few,TGTGCCAGCAGTTTATGGGGACAGGGGGAAGAGACCCAGTACTTC,CASSLWGQGEETQYF
TRBJ1-2,TRBV7-6,NA,few,TGTGCCAGCAGCTTAGCGGCGGATCACTATGGCTACACCTTC,CASSLAADHYGYTF
TRBJ2-5,TRBV20-1,NA,NA,TGCAGTGCTAGTTTCTTCCAAGAGACCCAGTACTTC,CSASFFQETQYF
TRBJ1-1,TRBV6-2/TRBV6-3,NA,NA,TGTGCCAGCAGTTACCGACAGAGGCACACTGAAGCTTTCTTT,CASSYRQRHTEAFF
TRBJ1-2,TRBV5-1,NA,few,TGCGCCAGCAGCTTGGGTCTCCGCTATGGCTACACCTTC,CASSLGLRYGYTF
TRBJ2-5,TRBV25-1,TRBD2,NA,TGTGCCAGCAGTTCGTTAGCGGGGGAGCAAGAGACCCAGTACTTC,CASSSLAGEQETQYF
TRBJ1-6,TRBV28,TRBD1,NA,TGTTCCAGCAGTCCAACAGGGGGCGGATATAATTCACCCCTCCACTTT,CSSSPTGGGYNSPLHF
TRBJ1-2,TRBV6-5,NA,many,TGTGCCAGCATTAAATACCAAGGGGGGTTTGGGGGCTACACCTTC,CASIKYQGGFGGYTF
TRBJ2-5,TRBV5-1,NA,NA,TGCGCCAGCAGCTTGGTAGGAGTGGGAGCCCAAGAGACCCAGTACTTC,CASSLVGVGAQETQYF
TRBJ1-4,TRBV7-8,TRBD1,NA,TGTGCCAGCAGTTTCCGGGACAGGTTTATCGAAAAACTGTTTTTT,CASSFRDRFIEKLFF